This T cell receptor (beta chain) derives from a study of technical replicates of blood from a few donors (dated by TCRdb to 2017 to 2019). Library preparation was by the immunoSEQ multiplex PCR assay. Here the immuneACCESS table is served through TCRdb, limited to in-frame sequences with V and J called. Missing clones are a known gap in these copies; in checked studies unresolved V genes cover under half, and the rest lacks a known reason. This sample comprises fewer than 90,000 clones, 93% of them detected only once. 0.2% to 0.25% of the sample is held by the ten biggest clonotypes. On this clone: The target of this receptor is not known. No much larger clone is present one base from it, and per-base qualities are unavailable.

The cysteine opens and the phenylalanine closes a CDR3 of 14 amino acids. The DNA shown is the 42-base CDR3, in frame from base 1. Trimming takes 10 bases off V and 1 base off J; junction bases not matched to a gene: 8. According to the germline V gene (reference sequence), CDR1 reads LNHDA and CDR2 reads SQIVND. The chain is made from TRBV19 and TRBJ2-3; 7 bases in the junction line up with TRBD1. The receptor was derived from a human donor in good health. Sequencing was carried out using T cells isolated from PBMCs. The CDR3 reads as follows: CATQTGFRTDTQYF. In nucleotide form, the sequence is TGTGCCACCCAGACAGGGTTCCGCACAGATACGCAGTATTTT.